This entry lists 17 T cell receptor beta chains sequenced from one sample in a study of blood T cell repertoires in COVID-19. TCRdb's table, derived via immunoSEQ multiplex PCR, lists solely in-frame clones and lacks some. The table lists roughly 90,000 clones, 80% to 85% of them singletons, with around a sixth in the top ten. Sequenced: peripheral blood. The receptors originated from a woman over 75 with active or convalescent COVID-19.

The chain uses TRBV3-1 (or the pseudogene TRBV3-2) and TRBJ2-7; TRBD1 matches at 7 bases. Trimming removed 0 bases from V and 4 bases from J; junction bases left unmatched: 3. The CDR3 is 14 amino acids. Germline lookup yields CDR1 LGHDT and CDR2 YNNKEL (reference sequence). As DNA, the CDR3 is TGTGCCAGCAGCCAAGATCACAGGGGATACGAGCAGTACTTC. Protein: CASSQDHRGYEQYF.

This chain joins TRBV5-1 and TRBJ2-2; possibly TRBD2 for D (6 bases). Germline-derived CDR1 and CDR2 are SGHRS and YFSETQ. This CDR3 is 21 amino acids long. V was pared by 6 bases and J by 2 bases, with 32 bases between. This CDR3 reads CASTSKATINRGLSNTGELFF. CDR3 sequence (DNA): TGCGCCAGCACCTCCAAGGCTACGATTAATCGGGGACTTAGTAACACCGGGGAGCTGTTTTTT.

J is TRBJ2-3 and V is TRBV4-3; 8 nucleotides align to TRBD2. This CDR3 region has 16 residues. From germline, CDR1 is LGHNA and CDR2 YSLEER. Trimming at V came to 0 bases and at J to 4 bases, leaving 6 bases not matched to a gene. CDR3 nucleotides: TGCGCCAGCAGCCAAGAGGCGGGGGGCCCCGCAGATACGCAGTATTTT. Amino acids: CASSQEAGGPADTQYF.

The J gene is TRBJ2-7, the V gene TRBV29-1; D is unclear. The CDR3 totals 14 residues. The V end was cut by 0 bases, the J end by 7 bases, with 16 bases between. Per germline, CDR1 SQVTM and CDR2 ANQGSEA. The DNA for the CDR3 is TGCAGCGTTGAAGAAGTGGGCTCCCGCCATGAGCAGTACTTC. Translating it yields CSVEEVGSRHEQYF.

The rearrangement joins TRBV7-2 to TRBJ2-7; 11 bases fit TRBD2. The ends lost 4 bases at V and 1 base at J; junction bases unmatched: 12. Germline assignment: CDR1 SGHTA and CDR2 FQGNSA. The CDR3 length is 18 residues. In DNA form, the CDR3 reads TGTGCCAGCAGCTCAGGACTAGCGGGCACCCATCATTCCTACGAGCAGTACTTC. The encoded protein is CASSSGLAGTHHSYEQYF.

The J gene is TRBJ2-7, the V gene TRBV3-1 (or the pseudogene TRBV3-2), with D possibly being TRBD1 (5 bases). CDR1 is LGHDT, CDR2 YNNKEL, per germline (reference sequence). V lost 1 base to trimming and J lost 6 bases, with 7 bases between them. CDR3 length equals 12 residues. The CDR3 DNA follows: TGTGCCAGCAGCCAAGGACAGTTCGAGCAGTACTTC. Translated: CASSQGQFEQYF.

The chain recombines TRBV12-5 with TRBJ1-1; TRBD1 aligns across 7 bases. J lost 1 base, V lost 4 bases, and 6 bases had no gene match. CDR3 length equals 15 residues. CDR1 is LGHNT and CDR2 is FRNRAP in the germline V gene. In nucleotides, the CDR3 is TGTGCTAGTGGTTGGGCAGGGGGGCGGAACACTGAAGCTTTCTTT. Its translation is CASGWAGGRNTEAFF.

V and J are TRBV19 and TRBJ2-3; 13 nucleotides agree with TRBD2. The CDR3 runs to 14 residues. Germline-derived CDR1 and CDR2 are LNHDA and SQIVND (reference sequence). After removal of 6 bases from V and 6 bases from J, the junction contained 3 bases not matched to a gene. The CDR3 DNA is TGTGCCAGTAGCCCACTAGCGGGAGGGGATACGCAGTATTTT. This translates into CASSPLAGGDTQYF.

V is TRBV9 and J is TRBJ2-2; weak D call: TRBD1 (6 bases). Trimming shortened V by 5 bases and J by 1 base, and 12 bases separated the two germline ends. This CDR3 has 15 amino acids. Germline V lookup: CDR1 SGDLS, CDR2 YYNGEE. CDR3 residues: CASRPTGRNTGELFF. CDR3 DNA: TGTGCCAGCAGGCCTACAGGGAGGAACACCGGGGAGCTGTTTTTT.

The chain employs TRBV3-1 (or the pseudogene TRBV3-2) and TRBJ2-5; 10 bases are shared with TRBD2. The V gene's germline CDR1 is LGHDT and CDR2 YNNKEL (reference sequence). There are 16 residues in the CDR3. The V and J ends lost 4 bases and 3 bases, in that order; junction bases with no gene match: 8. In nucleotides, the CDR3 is TGTGCCAGCAGCCTCCGGACTAGCGGCAAAGAAGAGACCCAGTACTTC. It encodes CASSLRTSGKEETQYF.

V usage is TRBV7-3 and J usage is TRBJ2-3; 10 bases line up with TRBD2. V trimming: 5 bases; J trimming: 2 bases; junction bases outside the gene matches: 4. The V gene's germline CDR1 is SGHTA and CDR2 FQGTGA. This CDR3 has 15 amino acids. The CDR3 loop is CASSPGLADTDTQYF. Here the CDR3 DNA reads TGTGCCAGCAGCCCAGGACTAGCGGACACAGATACGCAGTATTTT.

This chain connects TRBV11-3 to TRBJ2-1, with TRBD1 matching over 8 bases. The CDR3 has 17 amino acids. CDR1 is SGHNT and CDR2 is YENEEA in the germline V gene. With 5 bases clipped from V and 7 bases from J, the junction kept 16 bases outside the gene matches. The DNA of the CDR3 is TGTGCCAGCAGCGCCCGGTTGACAGGGGAAATTGAAAATGAGCAGTTCTTC. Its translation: CASSARLTGEIENEQFF.

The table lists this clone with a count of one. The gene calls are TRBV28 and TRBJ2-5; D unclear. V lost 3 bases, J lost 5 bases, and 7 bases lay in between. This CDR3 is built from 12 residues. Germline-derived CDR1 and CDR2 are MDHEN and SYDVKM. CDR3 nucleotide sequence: TGTGCCAGCAGTTTCCTACGCGAGACCCAGTACTTC. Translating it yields CASSFLRETQYF.

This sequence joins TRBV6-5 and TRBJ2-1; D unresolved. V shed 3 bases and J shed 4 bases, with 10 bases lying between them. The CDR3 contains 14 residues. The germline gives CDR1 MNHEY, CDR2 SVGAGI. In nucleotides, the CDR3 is TGTGCCAGCAGTTATGGCAGGTCTTACAATGAGCAGTTCTTC. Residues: CASSYGRSYNEQFF.

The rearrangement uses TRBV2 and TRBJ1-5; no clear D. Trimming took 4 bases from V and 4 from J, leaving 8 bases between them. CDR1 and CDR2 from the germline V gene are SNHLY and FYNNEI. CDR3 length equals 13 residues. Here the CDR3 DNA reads TGTGCCAGCAGTGCCCAGAAGAATCAGCCCCAGCATTTT. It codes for CASSAQKNQPQHF.

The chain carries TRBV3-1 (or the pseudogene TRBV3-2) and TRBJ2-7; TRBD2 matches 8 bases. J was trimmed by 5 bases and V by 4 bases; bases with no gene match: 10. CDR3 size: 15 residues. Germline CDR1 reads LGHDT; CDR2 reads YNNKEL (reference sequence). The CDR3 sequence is CASSPAGGRPNEQYF. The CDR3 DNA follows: TGTGCCAGCAGCCCCGCGGGGGGCAGACCCAACGAGCAGTACTTC.

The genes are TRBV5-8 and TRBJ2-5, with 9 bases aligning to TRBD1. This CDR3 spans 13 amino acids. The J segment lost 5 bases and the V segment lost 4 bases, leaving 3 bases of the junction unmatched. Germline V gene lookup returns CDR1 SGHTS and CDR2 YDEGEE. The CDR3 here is CASSLGQGETQYF. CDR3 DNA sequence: TGTGCCAGCAGCCTAGGACAGGGGGAGACCCAGTACTTC.